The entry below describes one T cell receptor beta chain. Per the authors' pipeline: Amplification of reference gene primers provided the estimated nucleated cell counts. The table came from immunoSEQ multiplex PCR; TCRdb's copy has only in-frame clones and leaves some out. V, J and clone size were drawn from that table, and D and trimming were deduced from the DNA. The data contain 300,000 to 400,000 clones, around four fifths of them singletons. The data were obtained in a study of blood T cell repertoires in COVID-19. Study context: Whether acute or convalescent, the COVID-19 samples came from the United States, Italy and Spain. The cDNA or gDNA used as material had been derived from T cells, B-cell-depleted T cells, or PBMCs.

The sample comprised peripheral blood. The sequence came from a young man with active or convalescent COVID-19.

Written as DNA, the CDR3 is TGTGCCAGTAGTATAATACCTACCTCTGGAAACACCATATATTTT. Translating it yields CASSIIPTSGNTIYF. The J gene is TRBJ1-3, the V gene TRBV19; unclear D gene. The CDR3 is 15 amino acids. V shed 2 bases and J shed 0 bases, with 8 bases lying between them. CDR1 is LNHDA and CDR2 is SQIVND in the germline V gene (reference sequence).